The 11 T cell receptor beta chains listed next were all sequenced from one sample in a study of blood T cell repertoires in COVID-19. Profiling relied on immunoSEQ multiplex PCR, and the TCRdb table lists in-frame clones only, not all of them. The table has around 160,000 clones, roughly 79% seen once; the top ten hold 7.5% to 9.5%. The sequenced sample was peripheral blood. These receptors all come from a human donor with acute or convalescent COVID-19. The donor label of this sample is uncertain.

CDR3 in DNA: TGTGCCAGCTCACCACGACAGGGGGCGACTGGGGCCAACGTCCTGACTTTC. Its translation is CASSPRQGATGANVLTF. V gene TRBV18 combines with J gene TRBJ2-6, with 10 positions matching TRBD1. From germline, CDR1 is KGHSH and CDR2 LQKENI. The CDR3 runs 17 residues. J was trimmed by 2 bases and V by 1 base; bases with no gene match: 2.

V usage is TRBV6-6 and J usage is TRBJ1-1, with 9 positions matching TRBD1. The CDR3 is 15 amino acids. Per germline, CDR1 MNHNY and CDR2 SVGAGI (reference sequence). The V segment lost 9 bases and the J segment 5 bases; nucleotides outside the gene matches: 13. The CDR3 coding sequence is TGTGCCAGTAACCTCCGACAGGGGGGAGCGACTGAAGCTTTCTTT. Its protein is CASNLRQGGATEAFF.

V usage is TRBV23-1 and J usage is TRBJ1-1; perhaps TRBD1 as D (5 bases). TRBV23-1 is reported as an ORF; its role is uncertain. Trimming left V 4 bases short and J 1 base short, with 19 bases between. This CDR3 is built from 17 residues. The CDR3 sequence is CASSPPLEGAANTEAFF. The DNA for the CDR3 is TGCGCCAGCAGTCCCCCCCTAGAAGGGGCGGCGAACACTGAAGCTTTCTTT.

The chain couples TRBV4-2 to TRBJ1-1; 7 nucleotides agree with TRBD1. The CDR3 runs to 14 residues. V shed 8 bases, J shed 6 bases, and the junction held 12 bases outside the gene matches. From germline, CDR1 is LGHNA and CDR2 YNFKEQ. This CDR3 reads CASGEEGGSSEAFF. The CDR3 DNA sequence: TGTGCCAGCGGTGAAGAAGGGGGCAGCTCTGAAGCTTTCTTT.

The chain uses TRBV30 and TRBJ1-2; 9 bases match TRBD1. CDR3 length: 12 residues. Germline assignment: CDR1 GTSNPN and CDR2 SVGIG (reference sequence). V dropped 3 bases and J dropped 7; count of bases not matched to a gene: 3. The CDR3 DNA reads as TGTGCCTGGAGACAGGGGGCTGGTGGCTACACCTTC. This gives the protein CAWRQGAGGYTF. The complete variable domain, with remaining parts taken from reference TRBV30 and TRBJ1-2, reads SQTIHQWPATLVQPVGSPLSLECTVEGTSNPNLYWYRQAAGRGLQLLFYSVGIGQISSEVPQNLSASRPQDRQFILSSKKLLLSDSGFYLCAWRQGAGGYTFGSGTRLTVV.

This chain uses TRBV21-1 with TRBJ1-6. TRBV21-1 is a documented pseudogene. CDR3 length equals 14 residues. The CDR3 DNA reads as TGTGCCAGAAGAAGACTAGAGAATAATTCACCCCTCCACTTT. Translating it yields CARRRLENNSPLHF.

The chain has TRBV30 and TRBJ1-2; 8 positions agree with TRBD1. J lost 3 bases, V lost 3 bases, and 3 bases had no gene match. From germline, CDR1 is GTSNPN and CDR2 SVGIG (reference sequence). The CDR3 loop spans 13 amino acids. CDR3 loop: CAWSETGDYGYTF. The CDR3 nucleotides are TGTGCCTGGAGCGAGACAGGGGACTATGGCTACACCTTC.

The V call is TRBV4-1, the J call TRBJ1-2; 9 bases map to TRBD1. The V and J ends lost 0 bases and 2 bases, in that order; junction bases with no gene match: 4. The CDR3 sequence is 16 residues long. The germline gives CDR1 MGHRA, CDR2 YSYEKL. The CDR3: CASSQDPGQGNYGYTF. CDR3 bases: TGCGCCAGCAGCCAAGATCCGGGACAGGGAAACTATGGCTACACCTTC.

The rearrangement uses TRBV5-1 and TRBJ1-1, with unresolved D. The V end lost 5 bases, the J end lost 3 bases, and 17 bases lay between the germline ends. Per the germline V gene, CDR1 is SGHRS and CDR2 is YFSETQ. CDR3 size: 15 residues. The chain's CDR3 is CASRTYGEGDTEAFF. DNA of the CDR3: TGCGCCAGCAGGACCTACGGTGAAGGAGACACTGAAGCTTTCTTT.

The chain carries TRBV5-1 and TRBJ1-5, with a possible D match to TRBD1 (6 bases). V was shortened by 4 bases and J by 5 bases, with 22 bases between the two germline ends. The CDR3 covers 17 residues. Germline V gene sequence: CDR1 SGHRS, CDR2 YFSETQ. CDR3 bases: TGCGCCAGCAGCCCGGTACCACAGGGTAAGAGGGATCAGCCCCAGCATTTT. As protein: CASSPVPQGKRDQPQHF.

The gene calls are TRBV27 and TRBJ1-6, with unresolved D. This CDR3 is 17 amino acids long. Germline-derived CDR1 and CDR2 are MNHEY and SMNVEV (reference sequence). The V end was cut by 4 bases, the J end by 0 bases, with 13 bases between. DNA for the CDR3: TGTGCCAGCAGTTCCCCACATTGGAGCTCCTATAATTCACCCCTCCACTTT. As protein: CASSSPHWSSYNSPLHF.